This is a list of T cell receptor beta chains from one sample in a study of blood T cell repertoires in COVID-19. This table comes from immunoSEQ multiplex PCR, and its TCRdb copy is limited to in-frame clones, with some not included. The sample yields some 150,000 clones, nearly 80% seen once. Sequencing used PBMCs or T cells enriched from blood (not recorded which). The receptors originated from a woman aged 50 to 60 who had recovered from COVID-19. Each CDR3 is given with its conserved first and last residue. A D gene is named only where the DNA matches it firmly. Rows give clone size only sometimes, using once, few, many, or a class for an expanded clone.

d_call j_call v_call clone_size cdr3_nt cdr3_aa
TRBD1 TRBJ2-7 TRBV3-1/TRBV3-2 NA TGTGCCAGCAGCCAAAGGGACAGGGTCCCATGGGAGCAGTACTTC CASSQRDRVPWEQYF
NA TRBJ2-5 TRBV30 once TGTGCCTGGAGTGTGGGGCCGACAGAGACCCAGTACTTC CAWSVGPTETQYF
NA TRBJ2-1 TRBV14 NA TGTGCCAGCAGCCAAGAAGGGACTGTGATAAGTAATGAGCAGTTCTTC CASSQEGTVISNEQFF
TRBD1 TRBJ2-1 TRBV14 NA TGTGCCAGCAGCCCCCTAGGGAGCAGGGGGCTAGGGAATGAGCAGTTCTTC CASSPLGSRGLGNEQFF
NA TRBJ1-1 TRBV4-1 once TGCGCCAGCAGCCAGACTAACACTGAAGCTTTCTTT CASSQTNTEAFF
NA TRBJ1-2 TRBV19 NA TGTGCCAGTAGTGGCTGGGACACCGAAAACTATGGCTACACCTTC CASSGWDTENYGYTF
TRBD2 TRBJ2-1 TRBV19 NA TGTGCCTGTGGACTAGCGGGGGGGCCCCAGTTCTTC CACGLAGGPQFF
NA TRBJ2-7 TRBV28 NA TGTGCCAGCAGTAAGGACATCCGGCTGGCCTACGAGCAGTACTTC CASSKDIRLAYEQYF
NA TRBJ1-3 TRBV28 NA TGTGCCAGCAGCCGAGGGTCAATCGGAGGAAACACCATATATTTT CASSRGSIGGNTIYF
NA TRBJ2-7 TRBV3-1/TRBV3-2 NA TGTGCCAGCAGCCAGGCTAGCTTTCACTACGAGCAGTACTTC CASSQASFHYEQYF
NA TRBJ1-1 TRBV19 few TGTGCCAGCAGAGGAGGTGTTATGAACACTGAAGCTTTCTTT CASRGGVMNTEAFF
NA TRBJ2-1 TRBV3-1/TRBV3-2 NA TGTGCCAGCAGCTTGGGGAGCGGAACCTACAATGAGCAGTTCTTC CASSLGSGTYNEQFF
TRBD1 TRBJ1-2 TRBV5-8 few TGTGCCAGCAGCGCGACAGGGGGCCACTTC CASSATGGHF
TRBD1 TRBJ2-1 TRBV14 once TGTGCCAGCAGTCGAACAGGGGAACCCTACAATGAGCAGTTCTTC CASSRTGEPYNEQFF
NA TRBJ1-4 TRBV5-6 NA TGTGCCAGCAGCTTGCCGGGACTTGCAACTAATGAAAAACTGTTTTTT CASSLPGLATNEKLFF
NA TRBJ2-1 TRBV7-9 few TGTGCCAGCAGCCTACCCCAGGGCCTCACCCGTTCCTACAATGAGCAGTTCTTC CASSLPQGLTRSYNEQFF
TRBD2 TRBJ2-3 TRBV4-2 NA TGTGCCAGCAGCCAAGGGGCGGGAGTGGCTAATACGCAGTATTTT CASSQGAGVANTQYF
TRBD1 TRBJ2-7 TRBV28 NA TGTGCCAGCCTAACACCGGCAGGGGGTTCCTACGAGCAGTACTTC CASLTPAGGSYEQYF
TRBD1 TRBJ1-1 TRBV6-2/TRBV6-3 NA TGTGCCAGCAGTTCCGGGACAGGGTATTTAGGGAACACTGAAGCTTTCTTT CASSSGTGYLGNTEAFF
TRBD1 TRBJ2-7 TRBV11-3 few TGTGCCAGCAGCCCCACGACAGGGGTAGGCGAGCAGTACTTC CASSPTTGVGEQYF
TRBD1 TRBJ1-6 TRBV6-5 NA TGTGCCAGCAGTTATGGGACAGGGAGACCCCTCCACTTT CASSYGTGRPLHF
TRBD2 TRBJ2-7 TRBV19 NA TGTGCCAGTAGTGGTCCTAGCGGGATTTACGAGCAGTACTTC CASSGPSGIYEQYF
TRBD1 TRBJ1-5 TRBV4-2 few TGTGCCAGCAGCCATCAGGGGGCACAGAGGAATCAGCCCCAGCATTTT CASSHQGAQRNQPQHF
NA TRBJ2-1 TRBV24-1 NA TGTGCCACCACCTCGGAGGGTATCGACAATGAGCAGTTCTTC CATTSEGIDNEQFF
NA TRBJ2-3 TRBV11-3 few TGTGCCAGCAGCTTATACGGGGGAGCCGCCGATACGCAGTATTTT CASSLYGGAADTQYF
NA TRBJ1-1 TRBV18 NA TGTGCCAGCTCACCTCCCCTACAGGGCCAGAACACTGAAGCTTTCTTT CASSPPLQGQNTEAFF
NA TRBJ2-7 TRBV12-3/TRBV12-4 many TGTGCCAGCAGCCCCCTCGGCCAGGGCGAGCAGTACTTC CASSPLGQGEQYF
NA TRBJ1-5 TRBV6-6 few TGTGCCAGCAGTTTGGACACGTATAGCAATCAGCCCCAGCATTTT CASSLDTYSNQPQHF
NA TRBJ2-3 TRBV19 NA TGTGCCAGTAGTACTAGGGACTTCACAGATACGCAGTATTTT CASSTRDFTDTQYF
TRBD2 TRBJ2-7 TRBV2 NA TGTGCCAGCGAGGCGGGAGGGAATTTCTACGAGCAGTACTTC CASEAGGNFYEQYF
TRBD1 TRBJ2-1 TRBV5-4 NA TGTGCCAGCAGCTCCCAGGGGGCGCGCGAGCAGTTCTTC CASSSQGAREQFF
NA TRBJ2-7 TRBV30 NA TGTGCCTGGAGTAGGGACACCGTATACGAGCAGTACTTC CAWSRDTVYEQYF
NA TRBJ2-2 TRBV18 NA TGTGCCAGCTCCCCTACGGGGGACACCGGGGAGCTGTTTTTT CASSPTGDTGELFF
NA TRBJ1-6 TRBV20-1 NA TGCAGTGCTAGTCCCCCGACTTTCTCTTCACCCCTCCACTTT CSASPPTFSSPLHF
TRBD1 TRBJ1-5 TRBV5-1 few TGCGCCAGCAGCCCCGGGACAGGGGGCAATCAGCCCCAGCATTTT CASSPGTGGNQPQHF
NA TRBJ1-2 TRBV18 NA TGTGCCAGCTCACCCGCGACAGCGCTTGAAGGCTACACCTTC CASSPATALEGYTF
TRBD1 TRBJ2-3 TRBV5-1 NA TGCGCCAGCGTCTATCAGGGGGCAGATACGCAGTATTTT CASVYQGADTQYF
NA TRBJ2-2 TRBV7-8 few TGTGCCAGCAGCTCTAAATTTGCCGCAGGGCGGATCACCGGGGAGCTGTTTTTT CASSSKFAAGRITGELFF
NA TRBJ2-1 TRBV19 NA TGTGCCAGTAGTATGAGTAATGAGCAGTTCTTC CASSMSNEQFF
NA TRBJ2-1 TRBV3-1/TRBV3-2 NA TGTGCCAGCAGCCAAGATCTCCAGGGCGGATACAATGAGCAGTTCTTC CASSQDLQGGYNEQFF
NA TRBJ1-4 TRBV6-5 NA TGTGCCAGCAGGCGGTTCGGGGGGGATGAAAAACTGTTTTTT CASRRFGGDEKLFF
NA TRBJ2-3 TRBV19 NA TGTGCCAGTAGTATCGGGAATACGCAGTATTTT CASSIGNTQYF
NA TRBJ1-4 TRBV5-1 NA TGCGCCAGCTCCCTTGGGGGGGTAGGAGAAAAACTGTTTTTT CASSLGGVGEKLFF
NA TRBJ1-6 TRBV30 NA TGTGCCTGGAGTGTACGACCCGAGGGGGCCCTCCACTTT CAWSVRPEGALHF
NA TRBJ1-4 TRBV25-1 once TGTGCCAGCACGTCGTCAGGGGCCAATAATGAAAAACTGTTTTTT CASTSSGANNEKLFF
NA TRBJ2-7 TRBV11-3 few TGTGCCAGCAGCTTAGACGCCCCAGGTCCCGAGCAGTACTTC CASSLDAPGPEQYF
TRBD1 TRBJ2-6 TRBV28 NA TGTGCCAGCAGTTCGCTGGGACAGGGTGGCTCTGGGGCCAACGTCCTGACTTTC CASSSLGQGGSGANVLTF
TRBD2 TRBJ2-7 TRBV11-2 NA TGTGCCAGCAGCTTATCGACTAGCGGGATGCACGAGCAGTACTTC CASSLSTSGMHEQYF
NA TRBJ2-1 TRBV11-3 few TGTGCCAGCAGCAAATCGGACTACCCTCGAGGCAATGAGCAGTTCTTC CASSKSDYPRGNEQFF
NA TRBJ2-7 TRBV7-9 NA TGTGCCAGCAGAGGAGGGGCCACGAGCTCCTACGAGCAGTACTTC CASRGGATSSYEQYF